Given below is one T cell receptor beta chain in context. The data stem from a study of CDR3 diversity in severe acne. From the PCR reads, TCRdb called clonotypes with MiXCR, one entry per CDR3 protein. The profile covers roughly 100,000 distinct CDR3 sequences, with 51% appearing a single time and around 11% taken by the ten largest. Germline V gene lookup returns CDR1 SGDLS and CDR2 YYNGEE. Trimming removed 0 bases at V and 2 bases at J, with 9 bases between. This CDR3 has 16 amino acids. V and J are TRBV9 and TRBJ2-6, with unresolved D. The sequenced sample consisted of blood. The sequence derives from a male donor with acne. The CDR3 DNA reads TGTGCCAGCAGCGTAGGCGTCCTGGCTGGGGCCAACGTCCTGACTTTC. Protein product: CASSVGVLAGANVLTF.